This is a list of T cell receptor beta chains from one sample in a study of shared clonotypes between healthy human individuals. Only in-frame clones appear in the TCRdb table, and some are missing; sequencing was by immunoSEQ multiplex PCR. This table has 1.4 million to 1.5 million clones, roughly 96% appearing once. The specimen was naive CD4+ T cells sorted from blood. The receptors stem from a man aged 25-45 years in good health. CDR3s leave out the opening cysteine and the closing phenylalanine or tryptophan. Each record gives: CDR3 protein, J gene, V gene.

ASSIISGIHSGNTIY TRBJ1-3 TRBV19
SARLTGTEDEQY TRBJ2-7 TRBV29-1
ASSVGGGGSQETQY TRBJ2-5 TRBV9
ATSRSSNSLREQY TRBJ2-7 TRBV15
ASSALPGANYGYT TRBJ1-2 TRBV7-2
ASSDLTSVAYEQY TRBJ2-7 TRBV6-1
ASSEGLLYEQY TRBJ2-7 TRBV2
ASSPPRFGEYNEQF TRBJ2-1 TRBV18
ASSVNRPGAGNTIY TRBJ1-3 TRBV9
ASSYYLTGTNNEQF TRBJ2-1 TRBV6-5
ASSLASHTWANVLT TRBJ2-6 TRBV5-1
ASTPGQGAAYEQY TRBJ2-7 TRBV5-1
ASMRGGTGCLSQPQH TRBJ1-5 TRBV21-1
ASSWGTRDYEQY TRBJ2-7 TRBV6-1
ASRRGQGFGFSYEQY TRBJ2-7 TRBV28
ASSDVGQGIGGYT TRBJ1-2 TRBV2
SVSGFTNEKLF TRBJ1-4 TRBV29-1
AKRTGEETQY TRBJ2-5 TRBV2
AGAAGSQTQY TRBJ2-5 TRBV28
ASSLVPRLAGANNEQF TRBJ2-1 TRBV7-9
ASSERTGGPYEQY TRBJ2-7 TRBV6-1
ASSLAGSGRLSTNEKLF TRBJ1-4 TRBV7-9
ASSFQGVIPAGELF TRBJ2-2 TRBV27
SVGQVSGNTIY TRBJ1-3 TRBV29-1
ASSHGQGAVALF TRBJ1-4 TRBV4-1
ASSLRPGLAGGAGELF TRBJ2-2 TRBV27
ASSIGSLQF TRBJ2-1 TRBV19
AWKSQNTEAF TRBJ1-1 TRBV30
ASSFAAGGRIPDTQY TRBJ2-3 TRBV7-3
ASSLLAGALNEQF TRBJ2-1 TRBV5-1
ASSITSQETQY TRBJ2-5 TRBV18
ASLAVWYGYT TRBJ1-2 TRBV28
ASSRSTNEKLF TRBJ1-4 TRBV5-1
ASSPIISGTGRYEQY TRBJ2-7 TRBV18
ASGDFAYEQY TRBJ2-7 TRBV6-5
SVGDFNGYT TRBJ1-2 TRBV29-1
ASSRAPATTDTQY TRBJ2-3 TRBV5-1
AWSQGNAF TRBJ1-1 TRBV30
ASGRGALRISGANVLT TRBJ2-6 TRBV19
ASSFPTSYEQY TRBJ2-7 TRBV28
AISERQGSLWGYT TRBJ1-2 TRBV10-3
ASSDGTSGRRYCNEQF TRBJ2-1 TRBV11-3
ASSLGFQFDEQF TRBJ2-1 TRBV7-2
ASSIEVPENTGELF TRBJ2-2 TRBV5-1
ASSPGTGNQPQH TRBJ1-5 TRBV4-1
ASSSNRGAGTQETQY TRBJ2-5 TRBV19
ASSGYEQY TRBJ2-7 TRBV25-1
ASSFWATGGDTGELF TRBJ2-2 TRBV28
ASSLGRGPHYGYT TRBJ1-2 TRBV5-1
ASSEASGRLGGQLF TRBJ2-2 TRBV2
ASSLDAGPYEQY TRBJ2-7 TRBV5-4
ASSLVGGTDTQY TRBJ2-3 TRBV7-3
ASSRAGYEQY TRBJ2-7 TRBV21-1
ASRSSYEQY TRBJ2-7 TRBV25-1
ASSYGHGDIQY TRBJ2-4 TRBV7-3
ASSRTRGNTEAF TRBJ1-1 TRBV5-5